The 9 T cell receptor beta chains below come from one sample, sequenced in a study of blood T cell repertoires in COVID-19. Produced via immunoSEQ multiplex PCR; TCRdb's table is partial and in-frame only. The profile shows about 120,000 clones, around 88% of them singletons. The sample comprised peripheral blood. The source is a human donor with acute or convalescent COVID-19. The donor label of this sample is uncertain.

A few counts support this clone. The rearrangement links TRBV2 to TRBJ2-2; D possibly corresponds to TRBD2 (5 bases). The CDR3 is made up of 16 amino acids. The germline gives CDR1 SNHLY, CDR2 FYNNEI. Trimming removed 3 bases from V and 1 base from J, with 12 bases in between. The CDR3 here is CASSDGELKNTGELFF. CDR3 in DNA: TGTGCCAGCAGTGATGGGGAGCTAAAGAACACCGGGGAGCTGTTTTTT.

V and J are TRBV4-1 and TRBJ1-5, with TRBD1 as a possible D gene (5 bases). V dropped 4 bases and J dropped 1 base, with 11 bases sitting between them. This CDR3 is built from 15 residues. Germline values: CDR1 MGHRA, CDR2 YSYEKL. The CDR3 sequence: CASSPTERSNQPQHF. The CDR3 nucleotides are TGCGCCAGCAGCCCGACAGAAAGGAGCAATCAGCCCCAGCATTTT.

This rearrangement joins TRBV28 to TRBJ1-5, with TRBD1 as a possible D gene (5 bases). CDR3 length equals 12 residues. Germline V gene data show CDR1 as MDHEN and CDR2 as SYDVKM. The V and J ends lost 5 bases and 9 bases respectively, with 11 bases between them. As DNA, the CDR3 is TGTGCCAGCAGTGCTCAGGGATCGCCCCAGCATTTT. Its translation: CASSAQGSPQHF. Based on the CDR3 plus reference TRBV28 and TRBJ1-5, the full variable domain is DVKVTQSSRYLVKRTGEKVFLECVQDMDHENMFWYRQDPGLGLRLIYFSYDVKMKEKGDIPEGYSVSREKKERFSLILESASTNQTSMYLCASSAQGSPQHFGDGTRLSIL.

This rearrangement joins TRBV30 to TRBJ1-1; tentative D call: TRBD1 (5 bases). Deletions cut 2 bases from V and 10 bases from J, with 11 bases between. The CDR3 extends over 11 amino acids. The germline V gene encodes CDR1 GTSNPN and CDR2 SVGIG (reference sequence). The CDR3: CAWSLTEPAFF. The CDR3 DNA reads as TGTGCCTGGAGTCTGACAGAGCCAGCTTTCTTT.

CDR3 amino acids: CASSLWASNQPQHF. The DNA of the CDR3 is TGTGCCAGCAGCTTATGGGCATCGAATCAGCCCCAGCATTTT. The chain is built from TRBV7-2 and TRBJ1-5; the D is unclear. Germline V CDR1 and CDR2: SGHTA, FQGNSA. The CDR3 loop spans 14 amino acids. Trimming removed 2 bases at V and 4 bases at J, with 9 bases between.

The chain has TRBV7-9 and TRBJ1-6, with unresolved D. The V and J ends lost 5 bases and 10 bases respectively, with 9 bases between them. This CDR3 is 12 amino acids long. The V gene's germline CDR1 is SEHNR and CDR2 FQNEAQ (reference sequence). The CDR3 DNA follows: TGTGCCAGCAGCACCCTCGAGTCACCCCTCCACTTT. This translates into CASSTLESPLHF.

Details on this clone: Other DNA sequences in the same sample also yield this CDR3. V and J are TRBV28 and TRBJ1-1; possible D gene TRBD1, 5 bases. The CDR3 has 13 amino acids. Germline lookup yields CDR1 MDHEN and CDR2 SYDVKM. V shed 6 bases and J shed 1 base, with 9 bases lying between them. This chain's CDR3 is CASSSGQNTEAFF. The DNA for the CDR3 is TGTGCCAGCAGCTCCGGACAGAACACTGAAGCTTTCTTT.

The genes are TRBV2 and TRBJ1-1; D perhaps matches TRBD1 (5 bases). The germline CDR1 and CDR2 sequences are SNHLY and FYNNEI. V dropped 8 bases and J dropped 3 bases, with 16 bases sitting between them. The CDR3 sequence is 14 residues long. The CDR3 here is CASGRGLSDTEAFF. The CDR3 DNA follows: TGTGCCAGCGGCCGGGGACTATCGGACACTGAAGCTTTCTTT.

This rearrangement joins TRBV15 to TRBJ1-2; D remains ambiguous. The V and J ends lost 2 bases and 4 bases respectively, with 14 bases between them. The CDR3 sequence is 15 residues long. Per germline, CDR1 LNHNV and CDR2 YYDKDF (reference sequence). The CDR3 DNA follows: TGTGCCACCAGCAGACGAGGATCCCTCGGCTATGGCTACACCTTC. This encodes CATSRRGSLGYGYTF. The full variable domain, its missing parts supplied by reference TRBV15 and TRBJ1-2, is DAMVIQNPRYQVTQFGKPVTLSCSQTLNHNVMYWYQQKSSQAPKLLFHYYDKDFNNEADTPDNFQSRRPNTSFCFLDIRSPGLGDTAMYLCATSRRGSLGYGYTFGSGTRLTVV.